What follows are 21 T cell receptor beta chains derived from one specimen sequenced in a study of T cells after yellow fever vaccination. From the 5' RACE reads, TCRdb called clonotypes with MiXCR, one entry per CDR3 protein. This table holds some 340,000 distinct CDR3 sequences, around 10% found once. Specimen: CD4+ T cells sorted from PBMCs, collected 45 days after the yellow fever booster vaccination. These receptor sequences come from a young man who received the YFV17D yellow fever vaccine.

This clonotype showed up many times. This rearrangement joins TRBV11-2 to TRBJ1-1, with D possibly being TRBD1 (5 bases). There are 13 residues in the CDR3. Trimming took 1 base from V and 3 from J, leaving 6 bases between them. From germline, CDR1 is SGHAT and CDR2 FQNNGV. Here the CDR3 reads CASSLARDTEAFF. As DNA, the CDR3 is TGTGCCAGCAGCTTAGCCAGGGACACTGAAGCTTTCTTT.

The chain recombines TRBV7-2 with TRBJ1-5, with 7 positions matching TRBD1. Germline V gene sequence: CDR1 SGHTA, CDR2 FQGNSA. Trimming at V came to 5 bases and at J to 0 bases, leaving 4 bases not matched to a gene. The CDR3 covers 15 residues. The CDR3 DNA reads TGTGCCAGCAGCATACAGGGGAATAGCAATCAGCCCCAGCATTTT. It codes for CASSIQGNSNQPQHF. The full variable domain, in which reference TRBV7-2 and TRBJ1-5 provide the parts outside the CDR3, is GAGVSQSPSNKVTEKGKDVELRCDPISGHTALYWYRQSLGQGLEFLIYFQGNSAPDKSGLPSDRFSAERTGGSVSTLTIQRTQQEDSAVYLCASSIQGNSNQPQHFGDGTRLSIL.

This clonotype was recorded a few times. The chain couples TRBV9 to TRBJ2-3; a weak D match, TRBD2 (6 bases). Germline CDR1 and CDR2: SGDLS and YYNGEE. The CDR3 length is 16 residues. Trimming left V 0 bases short and J 1 base short, with 12 bases between. Here the CDR3 DNA reads TGTGCCAGCAGCGTAGCGGGACTCCCCGGCACAGATACGCAGTATTTT. It specifies CASSVAGLPGTDTQYF.

The gene calls are TRBV12-3 or TRBV12-4 and TRBJ2-5; D perhaps matches TRBD2 (5 bases). The CDR3 extends over 13 amino acids. The V gene lost 3 bases and the J gene lost 5 bases, with 10 bases spanning the gap. The CDR3 region has the DNA TGTGCCAGCAGTTTGGTAGAGCGGGAGACCCAGTACTTC. Encoded protein: CASSLVERETQYF.

The chain carries TRBV5-1 and TRBJ1-2, with a weak D call TRBD1 (6 bases). Trimming pared 0 bases from V and 3 bases from J, leaving 12 bases between. This CDR3 contains 15 residues. CDR1 is SGHRS, CDR2 YFSETQ, per germline. CDR3 region: CASSLAPAGDYGYTF. The DNA of the CDR3 is TGCGCCAGCAGCTTGGCCCCGGCAGGGGACTATGGCTACACCTTC.

The genes are TRBV3-1 and TRBJ1-1; no reliable D call. Germline values: CDR1 LGHDT, CDR2 YNNKEL (reference sequence). The V end was cut by 2 bases, the J end by 0 bases, with 7 bases between. The CDR3 is 14 amino acids. This CDR3 reads CASSQTAMNTEAFF. CDR3 nucleotides: TGTGCCAGCAGCCAAACAGCTATGAACACTGAAGCTTTCTTT.

This clonotype was picked up a small number of times. The chain links TRBV19 to TRBJ2-7, with 7 positions matching TRBD1. Germline CDR1 is LNHDA and CDR2 is SQIVND (reference sequence). The CDR3 is 13 amino acids. V dropped 6 bases and J dropped 3; count of bases not matched to a gene: 5. The CDR3 DNA reads as TGTGCCAGTAGCAACGGACAGGACTACGAGCAGTACTTC. This translates into CASSNGQDYEQYF.

This clonotype was detected a few times. This chain uses TRBV7-2 with TRBJ1-5; tentatively, D is TRBD1 (6 bases). CDR1 and CDR2 from the germline V gene are SGHTA and FQGNSA. Trimming stripped 5 bases from V and 4 bases from J, with 15 bases between. This CDR3 comprises 15 residues. The CDR3 DNA reads TGTGCCAGCAGCCTAAGTAGGGGGATGAATCAGCCCCAGCATTTT. Protein sequence: CASSLSRGMNQPQHF.

This clonotype was detected a few times. This rearrangement joins TRBV11-2 to TRBJ2-2; D gene uncertain. The CDR3 covers 16 residues. Germline values: CDR1 SGHAT, CDR2 FQNNGV. Trimming removed 5 bases at V and 0 bases at J, with 13 bases between. The CDR3 coding sequence is TGTGCCAGCAGCCGCCCCCCCAGAGCGAACACCGGGGAGCTGTTTTTT. Its translation is CASSRPPRANTGELFF.

The table lists this clonotype with many counts. The gene calls are TRBV4-3 and TRBJ2-3; D is possibly TRBD1 (6 bases). CDR1 and CDR2 (germline): LGHNA, YSLEER. The length of the CDR3 is 16 residues. Trimming took off 1 base at V and 3 bases at J, with 14 bases between the two ends. The CDR3: CASSQGTRGGTDTQYF. In DNA, the CDR3 is TGCGCCAGCAGCCAAGGGACCAGGGGTGGTACAGATACGCAGTATTTT.

This clonotype appeared a few times. The chain recombines TRBV7-9 with TRBJ2-5; 13 positions agree with TRBD2. J was trimmed by 1 base and V by 7 bases; bases with no gene match: 9. CDR1 and CDR2 (germline): SEHNR, FQNEAQ (reference sequence). The CDR3 totals 17 residues. CDR3 DNA sequence: TGTGCCAGCATCGGACTAGCGGGGGACGGCTCCCAAGAGACCCAGTACTTC. Translation gives CASIGLAGDGSQETQYF.

V usage is TRBV9 and J usage is TRBJ2-5, with 10 bases lining up with TRBD2. The CDR3 covers 17 residues. Germline lookup yields CDR1 SGDLS and CDR2 YYNGEE. J was trimmed by 3 bases and V by 0 bases; bases with no gene match: 8. In nucleotides, the CDR3 is TGTGCCAGCAGCGTAGCTCCCCAGCGGGGGGGAGAAGAGACCCAGTACTTC. It codes for CASSVAPQRGGEETQYF.

The V and J genes are TRBV18 and TRBJ2-7, with 9 bases identical to TRBD1. This CDR3 has 14 amino acids. CDR1 KGHSH and CDR2 LQKENI come from the germline V gene. V lost 6 bases to trimming and J lost 6 bases; unmatched junction nucleotides: 9. The CDR3 bases are TGTGCCAGCTCGCTTACAGGGGGCCGGGGCGAGCAGTACTTC. It codes for CASSLTGGRGEQYF.

This clonotype was found a few times. This chain joins TRBV7-2 and TRBJ2-1; 9 positions match TRBD1. This CDR3 is 15 amino acids long. Germline V CDR1 and CDR2: SGHTA, FQGNSA. The V gene end was trimmed by 4 bases and the J gene end by 3 bases; junction bases not matched to a gene: 4. The CDR3 region is CASSWTDRGYNEQFF. The CDR3, as DNA: TGTGCCAGCAGCTGGACGGACAGGGGCTACAATGAGCAGTTCTTC.

The V gene is TRBV7-9, the J gene TRBJ2-7; D gene ambiguous. The germline CDR1 and CDR2 sequences are SEHNR and FQNEAQ (reference sequence). Trimming took 7 bases from V and 3 from J, leaving 10 bases between them. The CDR3 runs 12 residues. In nucleotides, the CDR3 is TGTGCCAGCATGGGCAGGATCTACGAGCAGTACGTC. Encoded protein: CASMGRIYEQYV.

This clonotype occurred many times. The rearrangement uses TRBV7-9 and TRBJ2-2, with 8 bases fitting TRBD1. V was clipped by 5 bases and J by 4 bases; unmatched bases: 12. The CDR3 is 17 amino acids. Germline-derived CDR1 and CDR2 are SEHNR and FQNEAQ (reference sequence). This chain's CDR3 is CASSLRVGTGTTGELFF. The CDR3 DNA sequence: TGTGCCAGCAGCCTAAGGGTCGGGACAGGTACCACCGGGGAGCTGTTTTTT.

This clonotype was seen ten or more times. The rearrangement joins TRBV18 to TRBJ2-7; no definite D call. Germline CDR1 and CDR2: KGHSH and LQKENI. V was clipped by 6 bases and J by 0 bases, with 18 bases between them. The CDR3 is 16 residues long. Here the CDR3 reads CASSLPRGRSSYEQYF. DNA of the CDR3: TGTGCCAGCTCCCTACCACGAGGACGGAGCTCCTACGAGCAGTACTTC.

This clonotype was picked up many times. This chain links TRBV6-5 with TRBJ2-5; D ambiguous. V shed 2 bases and J shed 5 bases, with 9 bases lying between them. CDR1 and CDR2 from the germline V gene are MNHEY and SVGAGI. The CDR3 is made up of 13 amino acids. The CDR3: CASSYIHEETQYF. CDR3 sequence (DNA): TGTGCCAGCAGTTACATACATGAGGAGACCCAGTACTTC.

The chain links TRBV18 to TRBJ1-5; a possible D gene is TRBD1 (6 bases). Germline CDR1 and CDR2: KGHSH and LQKENI. CDR3 length equals 15 residues. V lost 6 bases and J 1 base, leaving 13 bases between the germline ends. The CDR3 DNA reads TGTGCCAGCTCCCTTAACAGGGCCAGCAATCAGCCCCAGCATTTT. Translated: CASSLNRASNQPQHF. The variable domain in full, completed from reference TRBV18 and TRBJ1-5, reads NAGVMQNPRHLVRRRGQEARLRCSPMKGHSHVYWYRQLPEEGLKFMVYLQKENIIDESGMPKERFSAEFPKEGPSILRIQQVVRGDSAAYFCASSLNRASNQPQHFGDGTRLSIL.

This clonotype has just a few counts. This chain joins TRBV7-9 and TRBJ1-5, with D unclear. CDR1 and CDR2 from the germline V gene are SEHNR and FQNEAQ (reference sequence). Trimming shortened V by 0 bases and J by 3 bases, and 9 bases separated the two germline ends. The CDR3 runs 15 residues. The CDR3 DNA is TGTGCCAGCAGCTTAGCAGGGTCTAACAATCAGCCCCAGCATTTT. Translating it yields CASSLAGSNNQPQHF.

This clonotype was seen a few times. The rearrangement joins TRBV5-1 to TRBJ2-5; D gene ambiguous. This CDR3 region has 14 residues. Germline CDR1 and CDR2: SGHRS and YFSETQ. Trimming pared 4 bases from V and 1 base from J, leaving 11 bases between. The CDR3 sequence is CASSQKDGQETQYF. The CDR3 DNA reads as TGCGCCAGCAGCCAAAAGGACGGCCAAGAGACCCAGTACTTC.